This T cell receptor beta chain appears in the sequencing data of a study of T-cell reconstitution after alpha-beta-depleted transplantation in children. The library targeted TCRbeta and was prepared with unique molecular identifiers. TCRdb called the PCR reads again in MiXCR, with one record for every CDR3 protein. This repertoire shows more than 150,000 distinct CDR3 sequences, less than 15% found once; its top ten account for roughly 13%. A remark on this clonotype: Germline is not matched at one junction end, which may reflect a read error.

The sample was PBMCs from the stem cell graft donor, taken from the stem cell graft. This TCR derives from a human donor who donated a stem cell graft to a child with acute lymphoblastic leukemia.

The chain's CDR3 is CASSQGTSGRNEQFF. The CDR3 DNA reads as TGTGCTAGCAGCCAAGGGACTAGCGGGAGGAATGAGCAGTTCTTC. The chain employs TRBV7-7 and TRBJ2-1; TRBD2 matches 15 bases. The CDR3 loop spans 15 amino acids. CDR1 and CDR2 (germline): SSHAT, FNYEAQ (reference sequence).